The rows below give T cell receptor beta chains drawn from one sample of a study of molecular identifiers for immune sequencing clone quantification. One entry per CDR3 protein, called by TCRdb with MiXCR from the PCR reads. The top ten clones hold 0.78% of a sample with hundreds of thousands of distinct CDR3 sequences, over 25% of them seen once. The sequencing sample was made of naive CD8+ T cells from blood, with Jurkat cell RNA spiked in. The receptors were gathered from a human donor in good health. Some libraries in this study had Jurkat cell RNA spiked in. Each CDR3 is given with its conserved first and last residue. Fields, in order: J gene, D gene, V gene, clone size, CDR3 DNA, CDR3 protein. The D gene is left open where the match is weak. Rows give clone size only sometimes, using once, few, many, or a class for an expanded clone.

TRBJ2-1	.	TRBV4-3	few	TGCGCCAGCAGCCAAGATCTCGGAGAGTACAATGAGCAGTTCTTC	CASSQDLGEYNEQFF
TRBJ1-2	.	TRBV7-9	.	TGTGCCAGCAGCTTACTAGGCGGCCGGTCTAACTATGGCTACACCTTC	CASSLLGGRSNYGYTF
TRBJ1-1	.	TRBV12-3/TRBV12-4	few	TGTGCCAGCAGTTCCACAGGTTCCCAGTACTACACTGAAGCTTTCTTT	CASSSTGSQYYTEAFF
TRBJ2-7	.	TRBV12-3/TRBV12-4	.	TGTGTCAGCAGTCTGGACACATCCTACGAGCAGTACTTC	CVSSLDTSYEQYF
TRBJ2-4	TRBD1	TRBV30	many	TGTGCCTGGAACAGACAGGGGAGCTCAGCCAAAAACATTCAGTACTTC	CAWNRQGSSAKNIQYF
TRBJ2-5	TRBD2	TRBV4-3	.	TGCGCCAGCAGCCAAGGGTTGTTGGCTAGCGGGGGTGAGACCCAGTACTTC	CASSQGLLASGGETQYF
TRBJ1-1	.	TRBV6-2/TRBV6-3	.	TGTGCCAGCAGTTCACGGACTTTCATGTCGAACACTGAAGCTTTCTTT	CASSSRTFMSNTEAFF
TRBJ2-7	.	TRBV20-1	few	TGCAGTGTTATTCCGGCAAACACCTACGAGCAGTACTTC	CSVIPANTYEQYF
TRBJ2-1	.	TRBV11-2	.	TGTGCCAGCAGCTTAGATAGGGGGTCGGATGAGCAGTTCTTC	CASSLDRGSDEQFF
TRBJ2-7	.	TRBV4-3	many	TGCGCCAGCAGCCAAGCTGAGGCCCACGAGCAGTACTTC	CASSQAEAHEQYF
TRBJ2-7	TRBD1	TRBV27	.	TGTGCCACCTCCCCCGGACAGGGATTCGAGCAGTACTTC	CATSPGQGFEQYF
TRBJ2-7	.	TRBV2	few	TGTGCCAGCAGTGTGGCGGGGGCGCAGTACGAGCAGTACTTC	CASSVAGAQYEQYF
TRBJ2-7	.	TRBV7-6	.	TGTGCCAGCAGCCTAGCGGGACAGGGAGCCGAGCAGTACTTC	CASSLAGQGAEQYF
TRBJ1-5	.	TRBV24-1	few	TGTGCCACCAGTGGGGTGGGCATAGGGGCCATTCAGCCCCAGCATTTT	CATSGVGIGAIQPQHF
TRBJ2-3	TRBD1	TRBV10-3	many	TGTGCCATCAGTCTGCTCGCGGGACAGGGGGCATCATTTGATACGCAGTATTTT	CAISLLAGQGASFDTQYF
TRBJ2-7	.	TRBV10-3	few	TGTGCCATCAGTGAAGGGCTAGCGCTGTACGAGCAGTACTTC	CAISEGLALYEQYF
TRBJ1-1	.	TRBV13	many	TGTGCCAGCAGCAAAGGACAGACTCTTGAAGCTTTCTTT	CASSKGQTLEAFF
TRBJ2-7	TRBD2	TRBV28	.	TGTGCCAGCAGTTGGGGGGGGCGGGAGGCTCTCTACGAGCAGTACTTC	CASSWGGREALYEQYF
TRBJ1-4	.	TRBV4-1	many	TGCGCCAGCAGCCAAGGACCTATAACTAATGAAAAACTGTTTTTT	CASSQGPITNEKLFF
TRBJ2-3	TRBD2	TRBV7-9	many	TGTGCCAGCAGCTTCGGACTAGCGGGGGGGCTGCATACGCAGTATTTT	CASSFGLAGGLHTQYF
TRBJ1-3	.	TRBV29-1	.	TGCAGCGTTGGTGGGTCGGGGAGTAGAAACACCATATATTTT	CSVGGSGSRNTIYF
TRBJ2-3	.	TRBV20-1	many	TGCAGTGCTAGAGTCTGGGAGTTGGCAGATACGCAGTATTTT	CSARVWELADTQYF
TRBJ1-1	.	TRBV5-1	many	TGCGCCAGCAGCTTGGCCGGACAGAGCACTGAAGCTTTCTTT	CASSLAGQSTEAFF
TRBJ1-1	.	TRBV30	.	TGTGCCTGGAGTCGACATGCGAACGCTGAAGCCTTCTTT	CAWSRHANAEAFF
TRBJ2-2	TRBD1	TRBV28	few	TGTGCCAGCAGTGACAGGGTTTCGCCCGGGGAGCTGTTTTTT	CASSDRVSPGELFF
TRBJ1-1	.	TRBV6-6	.	TGTGCCAGCAGCGCACCCGCCACTTCGGCCCCTGAAGCTTTCTTT	CASSAPATSAPEAFF
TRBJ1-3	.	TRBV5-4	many	TGTGCCAGCAGCGGGACACCGGGAAACACCATATATTTT	CASSGTPGNTIYF
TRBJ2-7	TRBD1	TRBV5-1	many	TGCGCCAGCAGCGCCGCTCCCGGGACAGGGTACGAGCAGTACTTC	CASSAAPGTGYEQYF
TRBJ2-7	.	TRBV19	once	TGTGCCAGTAGTATAGCCCACCCCGACTGCGAGCAGTACTTC	CASSIAHPDCEQYF
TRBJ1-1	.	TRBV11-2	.	TGTGCCAGCAGCTTATATGGCCGGACGGGCACTGAAGCTTTCTTT	CASSLYGRTGTEAFF
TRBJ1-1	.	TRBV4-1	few	TGCGCCAGCAGCCAAGTTTTTTCTGACACTGAAGCTTTCTTT	CASSQVFSDTEAFF
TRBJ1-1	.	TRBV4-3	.	TGCGCCAACAGCCAAGTTTTAGCGGTGATGAACACTGAAGCTTTCTTT	CANSQVLAVMNTEAFF
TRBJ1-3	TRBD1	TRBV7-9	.	TGTGCCAGCAGTTCGAGACAAGGACAGGGGGCTTTTGGAAACACCATATATTTT	CASSSRQGQGAFGNTIYF
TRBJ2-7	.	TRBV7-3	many	TGTGCCAGCAGCCCTCTGGCAGCCGAACCCCACGAGCAGTACTTC	CASSPLAAEPHEQYF
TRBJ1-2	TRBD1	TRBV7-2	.	TGTGCCAGCAGCTTAGAGACACAGGGGGCCGAGGGCTACACCTTC	CASSLETQGAEGYTF
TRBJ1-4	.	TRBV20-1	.	TGCAGTGCTAGCACCCTCGACAGACCCGCAACTAATGAAAAACTGTTTTTT	CSASTLDRPATNEKLFF
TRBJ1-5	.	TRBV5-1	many	TGCGCCAGCAGCTTGACAGGGTTGGGAAGTCAGCCCCAGCATTTT	CASSLTGLGSQPQHF
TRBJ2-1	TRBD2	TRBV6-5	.	TGTGCGTCATATGTTAGCGGGTCCAATGAGCAGTTCTTC	CASYVSGSNEQFF
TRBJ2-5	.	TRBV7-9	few	TGTGCCAGCAGCTTAGTGGTCAGGAGGCAAGAGACCCAGTACTTC	CASSLVVRRQETQYF
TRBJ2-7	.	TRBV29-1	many	TGCAGCGTTGAAGGGTATGAGGGAGTCGACGAGCAGTACTTC	CSVEGYEGVDEQYF
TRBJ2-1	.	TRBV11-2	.	TGTGCCAGCAGCTTAGCAGGGGACTTCGATGAGCAGTTCTTC	CASSLAGDFDEQFF
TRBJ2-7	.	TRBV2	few	TGTGCCAGCAGGGGGGGAGATCGGGGATACGAGCAGTACTTC	CASRGGDRGYEQYF
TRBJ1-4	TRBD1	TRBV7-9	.	TGTGCCAGCAGCCAATCAATGCCCGGACAGGGTGTAGAAAAACTGTTTTTT	CASSQSMPGQGVEKLFF
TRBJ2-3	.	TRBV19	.	TGTGCCAGTAGTACCGTACGGGAGTCCGGCACAGATACGCAGTATTTT	CASSTVRESGTDTQYF
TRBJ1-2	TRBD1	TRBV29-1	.	TGCAGCGTCGGACAGGCTAACTATGGCTACACCTTC	CSVGQANYGYTF
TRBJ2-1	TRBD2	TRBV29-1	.	TGCAGCGTTGATTGGCTAGCGGGAGCGGGGAATGAGCAGTTCTTC	CSVDWLAGAGNEQFF
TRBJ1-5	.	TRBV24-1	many	TGTGCCACCAGAGAGGGGATAACTGGAGACAATCAGCCCCAGCATTTT	CATREGITGDNQPQHF
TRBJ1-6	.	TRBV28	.	TGTGCCATTAGTACAGGGTGGTCACCCCTCCACTTT	CAISTGWSPLHF
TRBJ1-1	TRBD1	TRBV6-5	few	TGTGCCAGCAGTTACTCAGGACAGGACACTGAAGCTTTCTTT	CASSYSGQDTEAFF
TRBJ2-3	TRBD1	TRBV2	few	TGTGCCAGCAGTAAGACAGGGCGCACAGATACGCAGTATTTT	CASSKTGRTDTQYF
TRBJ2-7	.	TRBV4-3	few	TGCGCCAGCAGTAGAGGGGATGGGGAGCAGTACTTC	CASSRGDGEQYF